The 10 T cell receptor beta chains presented below share a single source sample, sequenced in a study of shared clonotypes between healthy human individuals. Here immunoSEQ multiplex PCR was the method, and the copy in TCRdb shows in-frame clones only, minus some. Found here are under 2.5 million clones, just under 95% of them singletons; the top ten hold approximately 0.4%. Sequencing used naive CD4+ T cells from PBMCs. Subset denoted: CD45RA+ positively selected. These receptors all stem from a man aged 18 to 29 in good health. Some clones in this sample may be carry-over from other donors' samples.

The rearrangement uses TRBV28 and TRBJ1-1, with no clear D. The CDR3 spans 12 residues. V was cut by 5 bases and J by 7 bases, with 11 bases left in between. CDR1 is MDHEN, CDR2 SYDVKM, per germline. This CDR3 reads CASSPRGNEAFF. The CDR3 DNA reads as TGTGCCAGCAGTCCACGGGGTAATGAAGCTTTCTTT.

The V call is TRBV6-4, the J call TRBJ1-3, with D perhaps TRBD1 (6 bases). Trimming took off 10 bases at V and 5 bases at J, with 15 bases between the two ends. The CDR3 contains 13 residues. CDR1 and CDR2 from the germline V gene are MRHNA and SNTAGT. CDR3 residues: CATFTGNRNTIYF. The DNA of the CDR3 is TGTGCCACCTTTACAGGGAACAGAAACACCATATATTTT.

Concerning this clone itself: The same CDR3 arises from other DNA sequences in this sample as well. The V gene is TRBV5-1, the J gene TRBJ2-1; 12 positions agree with TRBD2. The J segment lost 8 bases and the V segment lost 4 bases, leaving 4 bases of the junction unmatched. There are 14 residues in the CDR3. Germline V gene lookup returns CDR1 SGHRS and CDR2 YFSETQ. The CDR3 sequence is CASSGLAGLDEQFF. The CDR3 bases are TGCGCCAGCAGCGGACTAGCGGGACTCGATGAGCAGTTCTTC.

This clone occurred a few times. The sample holds other DNA sequences that translate to the same CDR3. The rearrangement uses TRBV6-5 and TRBJ1-2, with TRBD1 matching over 9 bases. Germline-derived CDR1 and CDR2 are MNHEY and SVGAGI. J lost 7 bases, V lost 5 bases, and 5 bases had no gene match. The length of the CDR3 is 13 residues. The CDR3 region is CASSLGTGSGYTF. In DNA, the CDR3 is TGTGCCAGCAGTCTAGGGACAGGGAGTGGCTACACCTTC.

The chain carries TRBV27 and TRBJ2-1, with TRBD2 identical over 7 bases. The CDR3 runs to 17 residues. The junction had 19 bases not matched to a gene; V was cut back by 8 bases and J by 6 bases. Germline V gives CDR1 MNHEY, CDR2 SMNVEV (reference sequence). CDR3 coding DNA: TGTGCCAGCTCCTACGGGGGGAGAGGCGCCTCGGCCAATGAGCAGTTCTTC. This codes for CASSYGGRGASANEQFF.

This clone was observed once. CDR3 protein: CSVQQRSYNEQFF. In DNA, the CDR3 is TGCAGCGTTCAACAGCGGAGCTACAATGAGCAGTTCTTC. The rearrangement joins TRBV29-1 to TRBJ2-1; D perhaps matches TRBD2 (5 bases). This CDR3 has 13 amino acids. V was clipped by 5 bases and J by 3 bases, with 11 bases between them. Germline CDR1 SQVTM, CDR2 ANQGSEA.

This chain connects TRBV5-1 to TRBJ2-1; 11 nucleotides align to TRBD2. V was pared by 6 bases and J by 5 bases, with 4 bases of the junction left unmatched. Germline CDR1 reads SGHRS; CDR2 reads YFSETQ. The CDR3 contains 14 residues. CDR3 in DNA: TGCGCCAGCAAAGGGACTAGCGGTCACAATGAGCAGTTCTTC. Translation: CASKGTSGHNEQFF.

The V and J genes are TRBV10-3 and TRBJ1-5; D gene ambiguous. Per the germline V gene, CDR1 is ENHRY and CDR2 is SYGVKD. V lost 4 bases, J lost 6 bases, and 10 bases lay in between. This CDR3 is built from 13 residues. Here the CDR3 reads CAISGSFGQPQHF. The CDR3, as DNA: TGTGCCATCAGTGGATCCTTTGGTCAGCCCCAGCATTTT.

This clone was counted a single time. This rearrangement joins TRBV7-2 to TRBJ2-3, with D possibly TRBD2 on 5 matching bases. Trimming took off 0 bases at V and 4 bases at J, with 8 bases between the two ends. Germline loops: CDR1 SGHTA, CDR2 FQGNSA. CDR3 length: 14 residues. The CDR3 is CASSLAGVSDTQYF. As DNA, the CDR3 is TGTGCCAGCAGCTTAGCGGGAGTATCAGATACGCAGTATTTT. Full variable domain (remainder filled in from reference TRBV7-2 and TRBJ2-3): GAGVSQSPSNKVTEKGKDVELRCDPISGHTALYWYRQSLGQGLEFLIYFQGNSAPDKSGLPSDRFSAERTGGSVSTLTIQRTQQEDSAVYLCASSLAGVSDTQYFGPGTRLTVL.

This chain joins TRBV7-8 and TRBJ1-2; no definite D call. There are 12 residues in the CDR3. CDR1 and CDR2 (germline): SGHVS, FQNEAQ. V was trimmed by 6 bases and J by 7 bases, leaving 12 bases between them. The CDR3 protein is CASRGGIGGYTF. CDR3 coding DNA: TGTGCCAGCAGGGGAGGGATCGGTGGCTACACCTTC.